The 16 T cell receptor beta chains listed next were all sequenced from one sample in a study of regulatory T cells in long-lasting Graves disease. To make TCR beta libraries, researchers used iRepertoire HTBI primers and Arm-PCR of CDR3 regions. Using its own MiXCR run on the multiplex PCR reads, TCRdb lists one record per CDR3 protein. This table has roughly 500,000 distinct CDR3 sequences, roughly 21% appearing once. Time point meaning: persistent/refractory GD, antithyroid drugs over 5 years with positive TRAb. The TCR library was made from RNA extracted from PBMCs. This specimen was peripheral blood mononuclear cells (PBMCs), taken when the disease was refractory, from a patient treated with antithyroid drugs. These TCRs come from a female donor with Graves disease.

This clonotype was seen more than once but under ten times. Given the absence of the conserved phenylalanine or tryptophan at the CDR3 end, a read error is likely. The chain uses TRBV24-1 and TRBJ1-5; D is perhaps TRBD1 (6 bases). The V end was cut by 5 bases, the J end by 5 bases, with 12 bases between. This CDR3 has 14 residues. Looked up from germline, CDR1 is KGHDR and CDR2 is SFDVKD. This chain's CDR3 is CATSAGGFDQPQHL. CDR3 bases: TGTGCCACCAGTGCTGGGGGCTTCGATCAGCCCCAGCATCTT.

The chain combines TRBV7-2 with TRBJ2-3; 14 bases fit TRBD2. This CDR3 has 15 residues. Germline values: CDR1 SGHTA, CDR2 FQGNSA. V shed 5 bases, J shed 6 bases, and the junction held 4 bases outside the gene matches. For the CDR3, the DNA is TGTGCCAGCAGCCCGGGACTAGCGGGAGTGGATACGCAGTATTTT. Translated, it gives CASSPGLAGVDTQYF.

V is TRBV10-3 and J is TRBJ2-7; D is unresolved. The CDR3 runs to 11 residues. Trimming left V 3 bases short and J 7 bases short, with 7 bases between. CDR1 is ENHRY and CDR2 is SYGVKD in the germline V gene. The CDR3, as DNA: TGTGCCATCAGTGATTCTTGGGAGCAGTACTTC. Its protein product is CAISDSWEQYF.

Only a few counts were recorded for this clonotype. The V call is TRBV28, the J call TRBJ2-6; D is uncertain. Deletions cut 1 base from V and 0 bases from J, with 16 bases between. The CDR3 consists of 19 residues. In germline, CDR1 is MDHEN, CDR2 SYDVKM. Written as DNA, the CDR3 is TGTGCCAGCAGTTTATTTCCCCGCCAGAGAGGCTCTGGGGCCAACGTCCTGACTTTC. This translates into CASSLFPRQRGSGANVLTF.

This clonotype was detected once. The chain employs TRBV11-2 and TRBJ2-2, with 9 bases matching TRBD1. CDR1 SGHAT and CDR2 FQNNGV come from the germline V gene. The J segment lost 1 base and the V segment lost 3 bases, leaving 3 bases of the junction unmatched. CDR3 length: 16 amino acids. CDR3: CASSLRGQGNTGELFF. In DNA form, the CDR3 reads TGTGCCAGCAGCTTGAGGGGACAGGGGAACACCGGGGAGCTGTTTTTT.

This clonotype was observed many times. V usage is TRBV2 and J usage is TRBJ1-1; unclear D gene. The CDR3 has 12 residues. CDR1 and CDR2 (germline): SNHLY, FYNNEI. Trimming removed 3 bases from V and 2 bases from J, with 4 bases in between. This CDR3 is CASSDTNTEAFF. The CDR3 DNA is TGTGCCAGCAGTGACACTAACACTGAAGCTTTCTTT.

The chain recombines TRBV20-1 with TRBJ1-1; D gene ambiguous. Germline-derived CDR1 and CDR2 are DFQATT and SNEGSKA (reference sequence). The CDR3 has 15 residues. Trimming removed 0 bases from V and 4 bases from J, with 15 bases in between. The CDR3 DNA reads TGCAGTGCTAGAGATTATTGGGGTTTTAGCACTGAAGCTTTCTTT. Residues: CSARDYWGFSTEAFF.

The chain carries TRBV20-1 and TRBJ2-5; TRBD2 aligns across 12 bases. V shed 1 base, J shed 2 bases, and the junction held 2 bases outside the gene matches. CDR1 and CDR2 from the germline V gene are DFQATT and SNEGSKA (reference sequence). The CDR3 has 15 amino acids. This chain's CDR3 is CSARATSGGQETQYF. In DNA, the CDR3 is TGCAGTGCTAGAGCGACTAGCGGGGGACAAGAGACCCAGTACTTC.

V is TRBV7-8 and J is TRBJ2-3; perhaps TRBD2 as D (6 bases). V was trimmed by 5 bases and J by 0 bases, leaving 18 bases between them. This CDR3 is 17 amino acids long. Germline V lookup: CDR1 SGHVS, CDR2 FQNEAQ. For the CDR3, the DNA is TGTGCCAGCAGCCTGAACCGTCCCAGCGGGAGCACAGATACGCAGTATTTT. This translates into CASSLNRPSGSTDTQYF.

This chain links TRBV6-1 with TRBJ2-7; TRBD1 matches at 12 bases. J lost 5 bases, V lost 7 bases, and 6 bases had no gene match. The CDR3 is 14 residues long. Germline V gene sequence: CDR1 MNHNS, CDR2 SASEGT. The CDR3: CASIIGTGGHEQYF. The CDR3 DNA sequence: TGTGCCAGCATTATAGGGACAGGGGGCCACGAGCAGTACTTC.

This clonotype appeared many times. The rearrangement uses TRBV15 and TRBJ2-5; D unclear. The CDR3 contains 13 residues. Germline-derived CDR1 and CDR2 are LNHNV and YYDKDF (reference sequence). Between the trimmed V and J ends, which lost 6 bases and 5 bases, there was a span of 13 bases. The CDR3 DNA reads TGTGCCACCAGGGGCTGGGAAGTGGAGACCCAGTACTTC. It codes for CATRGWEVETQYF.

There are many counts of this clonotype. This rearrangement joins TRBV2 to TRBJ2-7; a possible D gene is TRBD1 (5 bases). The CDR3 has 14 residues. CDR1 and CDR2 (germline): SNHLY, FYNNEI. The ends were cut back, 8 bases at V and 0 bases at J, with 14 bases in the middle. The CDR3, as DNA: TGTGCCAGCCTTGGCAGGGTGGACTCCTACGAGCAGTACTTC. Translated: CASLGRVDSYEQYF.

This clonotype has a handful of counts. J is TRBJ2-5 and V is TRBV5-1; D is unclear. This CDR3 is 16 amino acids long. Trimming took 1 base from V and 3 from J, leaving 16 bases between them. Germline V CDR1 and CDR2: SGHRS, YFSETQ. The CDR3 region is CASSLLGPLAKETQYF. The DNA of the CDR3 is TGCGCCAGCAGCTTGTTAGGGCCGTTAGCAAAAGAGACCCAGTACTTC. The complete variable domain, with remaining parts taken from reference TRBV5-1 and TRBJ2-5, reads KAGVTQTPRYLIKTRGQQVTLSCSPISGHRSVSWYQQTPGQGLQFLFEYFSETQRNKGNFPGRFSGRQFSNSRSEMNVSTLELGDSALYLCASSLLGPLAKETQYFGPGTRLLVL.

This clonotype was seen many times. The chain couples TRBV29-1 to TRBJ2-5; D uncertain. Germline CDR1 reads SQVTM; CDR2 reads ANQGSEA. Between the trimmed V and J ends, which lost 4 bases and 2 bases, there was a span of 11 bases. The CDR3 is 13 amino acids. The CDR3 region has the DNA TGCAGCGTTGTGAAGGGTTGGCAAGAGACCCAGTACTTC. It encodes CSVVKGWQETQYF.

This clonotype was found a few times. The chain uses TRBV7-2 and TRBJ1-4; no clear D. The V end lost 5 bases, the J end lost 10 bases, and 23 bases lay between the germline ends. Per the germline V gene, CDR1 is SGHTA and CDR2 is FQGNSA. CDR3 size: 16 residues. CDR3 in DNA: TGTGCCAGCAGCCGTTCCAAGGGTTGGGGTCTCGGAAAACTGTTTTTT. It encodes CASSRSKGWGLGKLFF. The variable domain in full, completed from reference TRBV7-2 and TRBJ1-4, reads GAGVSQSPSNKVTEKGKDVELRCDPISGHTALYWYRQSLGQGLEFLIYFQGNSAPDKSGLPSDRFSAERTGGSVSTLTIQRTQQEDSAVYLCASSRSKGWGLGKLFFGSGTQLSVL.

The chain carries TRBV13 and TRBJ1-2; D perhaps matches TRBD1 (5 bases). Looked up from germline, CDR1 is PRHDT and CDR2 is FYEKMQ (reference sequence). The CDR3 length is 16 residues. Trimming shortened V by 5 bases and J by 8 bases, and 24 bases separated the two germline ends. The CDR3 loop reads CASSRGVDSLIRGYTF. CDR3 DNA: TGTGCCAGCAGCAGAGGCGTCGACAGTCTTATTAGGGGCTACACCTTC.